The 5 T cell receptor beta chains reported below all come from one sample, sequenced in a study of blood T cell repertoires in COVID-19. Assay: immunoSEQ multiplex PCR; the TCRdb copy retains only in-frame clones and omits some. Of over 150,000 clones listed, roughly 85% are singletons. Specimen: peripheral blood. The receptors come from a woman in her sixties or seventies with COVID-19, enrolled during active disease.

This clone was seen only a few times. The chain recombines TRBV27 with TRBJ2-7; D is perhaps TRBD1 (5 bases). Germline CDR1 MNHEY, CDR2 SMNVEV (reference sequence). The CDR3 covers 13 residues. Between the trimmed V and J ends, which lost 4 bases and 7 bases, there was a span of 14 bases. The CDR3: CASSSGQRREQYF. The CDR3 DNA is TGTGCCAGCAGTTCCGGACAACGCCGGGAGCAGTACTTC.

This rearrangement joins TRBV19 to TRBJ2-1; 9 bases are shared with TRBD1. The CDR3 has 16 residues. Germline CDR1 reads LNHDA; CDR2 reads SQIVND (reference sequence). Trimming took 4 bases from V and 0 from J; bases not matched to a gene: 4. The CDR3 region is CASSTPTGGSYNEQFF. In DNA, the CDR3 is TGTGCCAGTAGTACTCCGACAGGGGGCTCCTACAATGAGCAGTTCTTC.

This rearrangement joins TRBV7-6 to TRBJ1-1; D possibly corresponds to TRBD1 (6 bases). CDR1 SGHVS and CDR2 FNYEAQ come from the germline V gene. This CDR3 has 14 amino acids. The ends were cut back, 5 bases at V and 2 bases at J, with 12 bases in the middle. CDR3 residues: CASSLRTANTEAFF. For the CDR3, the DNA is TGTGCCAGCAGCCTCCGGACAGCCAACACTGAAGCTTTCTTT.

V usage is TRBV3-1 (or the pseudogene TRBV3-2) and J usage is TRBJ2-4; TRBD2 might be the D (6 bases). V lost 5 bases and J lost 1, with 15 bases in between. The CDR3 has 16 amino acids. In germline, CDR1 is LGHDT, CDR2 YNNKEL (reference sequence). The CDR3 DNA reads TGTGCCAGCAGCTCAATCCCCGCGGGGGCCAAAAACATTCAGTACTTC. This codes for CASSSIPAGAKNIQYF.

The CDR3 region has the DNA TGTGCCAGCAGCCAAGTCGGACAGACCCACACTGAAGCTTTCTTT. Amino acid sequence: CASSQVGQTHTEAFF. The chain recombines TRBV7-9 with TRBJ1-1; maybe TRBD1 (6 bases). The V gene's germline CDR1 is SEHNR and CDR2 FQNEAQ (reference sequence). CDR3 length: 15 residues. V was shortened by 5 bases and J by 3 bases, with 16 bases between the two germline ends.